This T cell receptor (beta chain) was obtained from a study of T cell repertoires in cytomegalovirus infection. Overall study context: TCR beta signatures that were public indicated CMV infection and matching HLA type. Study-wide findings and caveats: CMV-specific TCR beta clonotypes restricted by HLA-C were the ones dominating the ex vivo response. Cumulative frequency (of public TCR beta family members) identified carriers of CMV plus the relevant HLA.

CDR1 SGHDN and CDR2 FVKESK come from the germline V gene. J was trimmed by 4 bases and V by 2 bases; bases with no gene match: 4. The CDR3 length is 14 residues. This clonotype was seen only a few times. Its specificity is not known. MiXCR, applied by TCRdb to the reads, yields one record per CDR3 protein. The repertoire holds 150,000 to 190,000 distinct CDR3 sequences, with less than 25% as singletons. The rearrangement joins TRBV14 to TRBJ1-1; 7 bases align to TRBD1. This TCR derives from a human donor in good health (CMV status not recorded). Some clones in this sample may be carry-over from other donors' samples. Sequenced: PBMCs. The CDR3 sequence is CASSQQGQSTEAFF. The CDR3 region has the DNA TGTGCCAGCAGCCAACAGGGACAGAGCACTGAAGCTTTCTTT.